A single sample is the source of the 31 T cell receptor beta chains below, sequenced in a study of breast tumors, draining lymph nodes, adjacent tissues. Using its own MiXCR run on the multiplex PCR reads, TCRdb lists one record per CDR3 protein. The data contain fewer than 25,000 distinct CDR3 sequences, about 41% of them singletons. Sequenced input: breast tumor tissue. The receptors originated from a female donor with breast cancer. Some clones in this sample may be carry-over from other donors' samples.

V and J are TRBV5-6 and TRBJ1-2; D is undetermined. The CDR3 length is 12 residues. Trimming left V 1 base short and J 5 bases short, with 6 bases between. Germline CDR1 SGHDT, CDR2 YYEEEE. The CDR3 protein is CASSLTVYGYTF. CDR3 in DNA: TGTGCCAGCAGCTTGACAGTATATGGCTACACCTTC. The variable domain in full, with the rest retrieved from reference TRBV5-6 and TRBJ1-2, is DAGVTQSPTHLIKTRGQQVTLRCSPKSGHDTVSWYQQALGQGPQFIFQYYEEEERQRGNFPDRFSGHQFPNYSSELNVNALLLGDSALYLCASSLTVYGYTFGSGTRLTVV.

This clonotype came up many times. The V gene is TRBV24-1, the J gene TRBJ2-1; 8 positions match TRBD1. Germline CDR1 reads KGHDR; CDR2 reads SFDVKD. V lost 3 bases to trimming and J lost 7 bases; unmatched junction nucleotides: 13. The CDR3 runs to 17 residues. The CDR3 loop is CATSDRGARQGSNEQFF. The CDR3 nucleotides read TGTGCCACCAGTGATCGAGGTGCGAGACAGGGGTCAAATGAGCAGTTCTTC.

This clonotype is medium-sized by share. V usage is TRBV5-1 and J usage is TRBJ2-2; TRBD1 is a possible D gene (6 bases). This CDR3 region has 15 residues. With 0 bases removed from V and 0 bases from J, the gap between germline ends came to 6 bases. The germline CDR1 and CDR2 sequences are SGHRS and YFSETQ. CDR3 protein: CASSLEGANTGELFF. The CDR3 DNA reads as TGCGCCAGCAGCTTGGAGGGGGCGAACACCGGGGAGCTGTTTTTT.

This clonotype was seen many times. The CDR3 loop reads CAISESGGRVYQETQYF. The CDR3 DNA is TGTGCCATCAGTGAGTCGGGAGGGCGGGTGTACCAAGAGACCCAGTACTTC. The rearrangement joins TRBV10-3 to TRBJ2-5; 7 nucleotides agree with TRBD2. Germline V gene lookup returns CDR1 ENHRY and CDR2 SYGVKD. CDR3 size: 17 residues. The J segment lost 0 bases and the V segment lost 0 bases, leaving 7 bases of the junction unmatched.

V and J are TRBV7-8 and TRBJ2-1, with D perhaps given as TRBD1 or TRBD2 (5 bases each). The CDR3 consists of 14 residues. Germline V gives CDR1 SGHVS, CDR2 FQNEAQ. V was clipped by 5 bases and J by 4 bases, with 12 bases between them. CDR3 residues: CASSADGAYNEQFF. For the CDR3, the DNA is TGTGCCAGCAGCGCAGACGGGGCATACAATGAGCAGTTCTTC.

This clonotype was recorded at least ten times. CDR3 nucleotides: TGTGCCGGCTTTGGTGGCCCGTTTATGGAGGGCTACACCTTC. It yields the protein CAGFGGPFMEGYTF. The V call is TRBV2, the J call TRBJ1-2; D not certain. Germline-derived CDR1 and CDR2 are SNHLY and FYNNEI. V was pared by 11 bases and J by 8 bases, with 24 bases between. The CDR3 contains 14 residues.

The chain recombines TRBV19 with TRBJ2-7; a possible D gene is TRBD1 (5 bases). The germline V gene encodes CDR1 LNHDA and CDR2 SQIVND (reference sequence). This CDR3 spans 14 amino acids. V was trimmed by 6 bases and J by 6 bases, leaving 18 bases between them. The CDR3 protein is CASRATGAAAEQYF. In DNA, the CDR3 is TGTGCCAGTAGGGCCACAGGAGCTGCCGCCGAGCAGTACTTC.

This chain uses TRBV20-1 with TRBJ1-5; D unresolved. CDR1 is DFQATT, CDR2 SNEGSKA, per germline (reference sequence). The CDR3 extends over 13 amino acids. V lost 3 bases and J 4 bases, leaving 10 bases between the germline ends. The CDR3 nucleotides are TGCAGTGCTAGGGGGAGAGTGAATCAGCCCCAGCATTTT. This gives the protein CSARGRVNQPQHF.

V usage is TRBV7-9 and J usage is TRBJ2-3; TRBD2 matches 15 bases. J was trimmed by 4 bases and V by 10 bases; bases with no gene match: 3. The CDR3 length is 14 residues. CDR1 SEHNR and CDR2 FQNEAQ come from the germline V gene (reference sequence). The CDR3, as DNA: TGTGCCACGGGACTAGCGGGAGGTGCAGATACGCAGTATTTT. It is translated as CATGLAGGADTQYF.

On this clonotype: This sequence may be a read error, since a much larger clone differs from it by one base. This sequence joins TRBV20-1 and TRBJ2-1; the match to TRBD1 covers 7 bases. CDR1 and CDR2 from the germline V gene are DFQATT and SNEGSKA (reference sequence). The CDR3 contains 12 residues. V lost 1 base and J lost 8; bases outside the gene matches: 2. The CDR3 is CSARGGGHEQFF. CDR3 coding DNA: TGCAGTGCTAGAGGAGGGGGCCATGAGCAGTTCTTC.

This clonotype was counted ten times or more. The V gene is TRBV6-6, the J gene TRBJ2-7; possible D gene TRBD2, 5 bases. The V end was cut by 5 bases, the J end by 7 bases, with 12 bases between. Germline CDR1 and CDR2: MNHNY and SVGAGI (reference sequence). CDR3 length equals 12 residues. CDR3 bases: TGTGCCAGCAGTACTAGACGGGGAGAGCAGTACTTC. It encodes CASSTRRGEQYF.

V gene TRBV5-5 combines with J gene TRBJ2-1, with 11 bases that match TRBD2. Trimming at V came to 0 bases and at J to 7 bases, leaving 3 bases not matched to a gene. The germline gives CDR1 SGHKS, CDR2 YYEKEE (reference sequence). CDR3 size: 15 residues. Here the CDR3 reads CASSLVRLAGNEQFF. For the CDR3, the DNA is TGTGCCAGCAGCTTGGTAAGACTAGCGGGAAATGAGCAGTTCTTC.

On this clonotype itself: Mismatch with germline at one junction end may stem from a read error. This chain's CDR3 is CASSGPSNGNTDTQYF. The CDR3 DNA is TGTGCTAGCAGCGGACCTAGTAACGGTAACACAGATACGCAGTATTTT. The genes are TRBV7-7 and TRBJ2-3; the D gene is possibly TRBD2 (5 bases). The germline CDR1 and CDR2 sequences are SSHAT and FNYEAQ (reference sequence). CDR3 length equals 16 residues.

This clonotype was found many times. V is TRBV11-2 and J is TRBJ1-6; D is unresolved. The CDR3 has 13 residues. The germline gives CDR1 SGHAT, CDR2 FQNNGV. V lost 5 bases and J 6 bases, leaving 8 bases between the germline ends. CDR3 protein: CASSPRANSPLHF. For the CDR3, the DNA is TGTGCCAGCAGCCCTCGAGCTAATTCACCCCTCCACTTT. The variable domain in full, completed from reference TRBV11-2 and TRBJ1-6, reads EAGVAQSPRYKIIEKRQSVAFWCNPISGHATLYWYQQILGQGPKLLIQFQNNGVVDDSQLPKDRFSAERLKGVDSTLKIQPAKLEDSAVYLCASSPRANSPLHFGNGTRLTVT.

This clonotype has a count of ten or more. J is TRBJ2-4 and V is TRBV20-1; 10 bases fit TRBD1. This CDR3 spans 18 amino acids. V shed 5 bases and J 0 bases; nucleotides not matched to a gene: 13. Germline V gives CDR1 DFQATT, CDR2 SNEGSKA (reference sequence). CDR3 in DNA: TGCAGTGCTCGGGACAGGGGCGAAACGTTCCTAGCCAAAAACATTCAGTACTTC. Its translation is CSARDRGETFLAKNIQYF.

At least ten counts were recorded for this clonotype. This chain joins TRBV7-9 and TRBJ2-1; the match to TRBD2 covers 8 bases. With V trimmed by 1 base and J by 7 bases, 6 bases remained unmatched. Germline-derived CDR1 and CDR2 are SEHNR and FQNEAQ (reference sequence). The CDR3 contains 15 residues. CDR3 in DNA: TGTGCCAGCAGCTTAGGAAGCGGGAGAATGAATGAGCAGTTCTTC. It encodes CASSLGSGRMNEQFF. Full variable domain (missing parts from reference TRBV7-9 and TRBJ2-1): DTGVSQNPRHKITKRGQNVTFRCDPISEHNRLYWYRQTLGQGPEFLTYFQNEAQLEKSRLLSDRFSAERPKGSFSTLEIQRTEQGDSAMYLCASSLGSGRMNEQFFGPGTRLTVL.

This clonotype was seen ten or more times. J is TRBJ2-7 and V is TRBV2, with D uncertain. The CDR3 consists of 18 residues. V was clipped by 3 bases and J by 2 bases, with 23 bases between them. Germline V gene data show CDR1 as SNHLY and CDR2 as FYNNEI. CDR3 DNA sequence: TGTGCCAGCAGTGAGCTATTAAGTCTACAGACAACCGCCTACGAGCAGTACTTC. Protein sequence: CASSELLSLQTTAYEQYF.

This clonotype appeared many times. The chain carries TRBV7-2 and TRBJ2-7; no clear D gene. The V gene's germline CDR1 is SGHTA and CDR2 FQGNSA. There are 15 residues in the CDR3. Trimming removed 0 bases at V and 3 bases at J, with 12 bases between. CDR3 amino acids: CASSLALVSGYEQYF. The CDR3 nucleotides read TGTGCCAGCAGCTTAGCGCTTGTCTCTGGCTACGAGCAGTACTTC. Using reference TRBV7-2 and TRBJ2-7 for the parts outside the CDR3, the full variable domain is GAGVSQSPSNKVTEKGKDVELRCDPISGHTALYWYRQSLGQGLEFLIYFQGNSAPDKSGLPSDRFSAERTGGSVSTLTIQRTQQEDSAVYLCASSLALVSGYEQYFGPGTRLTVT.

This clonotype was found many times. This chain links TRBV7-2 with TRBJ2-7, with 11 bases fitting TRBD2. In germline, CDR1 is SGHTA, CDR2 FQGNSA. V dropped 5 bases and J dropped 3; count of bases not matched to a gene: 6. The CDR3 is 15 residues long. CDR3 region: CASSPVLAGVYEQYF. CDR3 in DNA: TGTGCCAGCAGCCCTGTACTAGCGGGAGTCTACGAGCAGTACTTC.

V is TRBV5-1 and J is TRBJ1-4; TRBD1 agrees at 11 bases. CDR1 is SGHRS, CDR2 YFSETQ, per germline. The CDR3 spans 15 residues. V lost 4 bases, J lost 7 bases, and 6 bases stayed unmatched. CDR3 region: CASSRDGTGGEKLFF. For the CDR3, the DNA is TGCGCCAGCAGCCGGGACGGGACAGGGGGTGAAAAACTGTTTTTT.

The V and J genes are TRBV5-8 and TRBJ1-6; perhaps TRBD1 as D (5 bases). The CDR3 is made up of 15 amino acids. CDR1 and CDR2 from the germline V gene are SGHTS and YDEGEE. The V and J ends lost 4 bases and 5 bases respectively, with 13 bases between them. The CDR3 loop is CASSERQLNNSPLHF. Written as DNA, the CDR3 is TGTGCCAGCAGCGAACGACAGCTTAATAATTCACCCCTCCACTTT.

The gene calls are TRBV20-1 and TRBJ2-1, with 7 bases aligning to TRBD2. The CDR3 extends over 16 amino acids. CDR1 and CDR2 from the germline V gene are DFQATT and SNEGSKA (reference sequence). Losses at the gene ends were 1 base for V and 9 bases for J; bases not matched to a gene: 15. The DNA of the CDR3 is TGCAGTGCTAGAGTCGGAGGGAGGGTCAACACGGGTGAGCAGTTCTTC. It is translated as CSARVGGRVNTGEQFF.

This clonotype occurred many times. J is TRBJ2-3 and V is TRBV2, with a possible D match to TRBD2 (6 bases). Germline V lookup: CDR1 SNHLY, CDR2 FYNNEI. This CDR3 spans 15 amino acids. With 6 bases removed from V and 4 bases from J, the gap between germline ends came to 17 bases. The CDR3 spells CASRARTGDADTQYF. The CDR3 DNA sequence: TGTGCCAGCAGGGCAAGAACGGGAGACGCAGATACGCAGTATTTT.

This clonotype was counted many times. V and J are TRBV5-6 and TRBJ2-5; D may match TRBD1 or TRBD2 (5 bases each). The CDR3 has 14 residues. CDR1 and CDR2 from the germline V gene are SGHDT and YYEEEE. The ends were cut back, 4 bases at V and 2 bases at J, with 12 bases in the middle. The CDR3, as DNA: TGTGCCAGCAGCCCTCCGGGACGTCAAGAGACCCAGTACTTC. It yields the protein CASSPPGRQETQYF.

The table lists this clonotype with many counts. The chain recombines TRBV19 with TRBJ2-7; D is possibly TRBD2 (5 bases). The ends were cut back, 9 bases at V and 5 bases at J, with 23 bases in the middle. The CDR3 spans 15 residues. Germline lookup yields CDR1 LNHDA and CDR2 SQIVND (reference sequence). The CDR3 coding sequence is TGTGCCAGCCCTATCGAGGGATTGGCTCACGACGAGCAGTACTTC. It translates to CASPIEGLAHDEQYF.

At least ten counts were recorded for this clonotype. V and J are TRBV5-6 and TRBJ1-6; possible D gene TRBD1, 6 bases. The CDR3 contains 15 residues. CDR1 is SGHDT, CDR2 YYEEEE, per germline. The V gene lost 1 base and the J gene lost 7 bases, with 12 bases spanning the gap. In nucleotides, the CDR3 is TGTGCCAGCAGCTTGAGGGGGGTAGGAAATTCACCCCTCCACTTT. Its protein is CASSLRGVGNSPLHF. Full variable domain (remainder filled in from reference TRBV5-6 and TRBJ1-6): DAGVTQSPTHLIKTRGQQVTLRCSPKSGHDTVSWYQQALGQGPQFIFQYYEEEERQRGNFPDRFSGHQFPNYSSELNVNALLLGDSALYLCASSLRGVGNSPLHFGNGTRLTVT.

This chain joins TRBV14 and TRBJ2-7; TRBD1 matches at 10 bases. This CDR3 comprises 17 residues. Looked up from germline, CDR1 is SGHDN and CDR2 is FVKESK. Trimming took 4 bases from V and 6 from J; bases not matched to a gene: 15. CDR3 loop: CASSRRGGGQGVSEQYF. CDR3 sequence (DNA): TGTGCCAGCAGCCGAAGGGGTGGCGGACAGGGGGTCTCCGAGCAGTACTTC.

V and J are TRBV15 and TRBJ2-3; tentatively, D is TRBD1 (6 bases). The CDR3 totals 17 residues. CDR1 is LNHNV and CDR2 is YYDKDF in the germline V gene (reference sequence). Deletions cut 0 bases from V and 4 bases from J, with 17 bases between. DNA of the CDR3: TGTGCCACCAGCAGAGACCTTACAGGGTTGGGGGCAGATACGCAGTATTTT. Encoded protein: CATSRDLTGLGADTQYF.

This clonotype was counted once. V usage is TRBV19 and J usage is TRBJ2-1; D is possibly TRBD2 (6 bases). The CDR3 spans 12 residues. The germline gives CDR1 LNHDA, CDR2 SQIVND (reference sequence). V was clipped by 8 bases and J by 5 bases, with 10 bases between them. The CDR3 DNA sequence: TGTGCCAGTGGAGGGCGAGACAATGAGCAGTTCTTC. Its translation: CASGGRDNEQFF.

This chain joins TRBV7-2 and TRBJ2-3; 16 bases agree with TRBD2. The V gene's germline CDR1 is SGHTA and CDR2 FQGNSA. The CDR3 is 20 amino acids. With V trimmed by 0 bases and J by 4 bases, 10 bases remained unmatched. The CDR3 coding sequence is TGTGCCAGCAGCTTAGCTCCGGGACTAGCGGGAGGGTTAGCGGCAGATACGCAGTATTTT. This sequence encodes CASSLAPGLAGGLAADTQYF.

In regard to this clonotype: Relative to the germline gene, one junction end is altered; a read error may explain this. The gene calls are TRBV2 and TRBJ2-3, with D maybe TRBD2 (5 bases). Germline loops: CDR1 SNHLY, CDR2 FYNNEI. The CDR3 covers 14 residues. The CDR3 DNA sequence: TGTGCCTGCAGTGGAGGCCTCACCCTAGATACGCAGTATTTT. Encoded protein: CACSGGLTLDTQYF.